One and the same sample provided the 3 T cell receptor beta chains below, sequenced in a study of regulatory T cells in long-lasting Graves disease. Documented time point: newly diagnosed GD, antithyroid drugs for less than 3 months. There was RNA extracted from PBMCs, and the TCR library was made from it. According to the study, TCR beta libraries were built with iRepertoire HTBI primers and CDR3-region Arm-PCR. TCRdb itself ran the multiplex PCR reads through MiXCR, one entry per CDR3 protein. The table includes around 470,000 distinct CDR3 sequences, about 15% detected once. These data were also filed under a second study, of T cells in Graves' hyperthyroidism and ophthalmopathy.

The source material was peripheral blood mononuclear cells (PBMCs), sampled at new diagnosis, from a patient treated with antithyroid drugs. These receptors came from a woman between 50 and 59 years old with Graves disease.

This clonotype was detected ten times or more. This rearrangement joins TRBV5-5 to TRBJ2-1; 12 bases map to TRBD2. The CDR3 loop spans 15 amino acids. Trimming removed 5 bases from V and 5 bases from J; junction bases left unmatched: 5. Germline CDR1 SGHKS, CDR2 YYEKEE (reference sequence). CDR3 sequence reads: CASRRTSGTHNEQFF. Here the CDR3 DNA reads TGTGCCAGCAGAAGGACTAGCGGGACTCACAATGAGCAGTTCTTC. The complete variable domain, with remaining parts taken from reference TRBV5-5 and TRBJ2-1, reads DAGVTQSPTHLIKTRGQQVTLRCSPISGHKSVSWYQQVLGQGPQFIFQYYEKEERGRGNFPDRFSARQFPNYSSELNVNALLLGDSALYLCASRRTSGTHNEQFFGPGTRLTVL.

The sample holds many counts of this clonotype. Written as DNA, the CDR3 is TGTGCCAGCAGTACGGGGGCAGAAAAGAACACCGGGGAGCTGTTTTTT. Its translation is CASSTGAEKNTGELFF. The chain uses TRBV6-1 and TRBJ2-2, with D possibly being TRBD1 or TRBD2 (6 bases each). CDR1 is MNHNS, CDR2 SASEGT, per germline. This CDR3 has 16 amino acids. The V end was cut by 5 bases, the J end by 1 base, with 14 bases between.

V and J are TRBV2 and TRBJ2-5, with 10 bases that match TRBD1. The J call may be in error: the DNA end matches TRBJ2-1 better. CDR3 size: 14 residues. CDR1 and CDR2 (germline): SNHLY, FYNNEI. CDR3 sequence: CASRADRGNNEQFF. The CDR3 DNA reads TGTGCCAGCAGGGCGGACAGGGGGAACAATGAGCAGTTCTTC.